This TCR beta chain came from a study of T cell responses to AZD1222 COVID-19 vaccine. Remarks on this clone: Its antigen is undetermined.

Notes on the study in general: Samples come after the peak T cell response, not at day 14. Only a handful of AZD1222 recipients, roughly 6 in all, had baseline seropositivity.

The germline gives CDR1 SGDLS, CDR2 YYNGEE. The CDR3 is 15 amino acids. Trimming took 0 bases from V and 6 from J; bases not matched to a gene: 5. TCRdb's table, derived via immunoSEQ multiplex PCR, lists solely in-frame clones and lacks some. This table has 90,000 to 120,000 clones, approximately 90% appearing once. This specimen consisted of peripheral blood, obtained 28 days after the second AZD1222 dose. The chain recombines TRBV9 with TRBJ2-2; 7 nucleotides align to TRBD1. The sequence was collected from an adult who received the AZD1222 COVID-19 vaccine. The CDR3 protein is CASSVGDRVSGELFF. Here the CDR3 DNA reads TGTGCCAGCAGCGTAGGAGACAGGGTATCCGGGGAGCTGTTTTTT.